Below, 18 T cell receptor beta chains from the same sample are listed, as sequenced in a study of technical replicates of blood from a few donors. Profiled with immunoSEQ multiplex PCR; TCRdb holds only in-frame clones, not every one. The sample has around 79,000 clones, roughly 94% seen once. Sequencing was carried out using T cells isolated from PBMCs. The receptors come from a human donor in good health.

CDR3 protein: CASSLVVSQGTSFYGYTF. Written as DNA, the CDR3 is TGCGCCAGCAGCTTGGTAGTTTCGCAGGGGACCTCCTTCTATGGCTACACCTTC. The chain links TRBV5-1 to TRBJ1-2; maybe TRBD1 (6 bases). With 0 bases removed from V and 4 bases from J, the gap between germline ends came to 22 bases. Germline CDR1 SGHRS, CDR2 YFSETQ. This CDR3 is built from 18 residues.

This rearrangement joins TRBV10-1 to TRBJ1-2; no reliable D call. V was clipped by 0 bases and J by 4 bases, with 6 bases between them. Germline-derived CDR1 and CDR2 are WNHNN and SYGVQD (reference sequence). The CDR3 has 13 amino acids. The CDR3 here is CASSESAGYGYTF. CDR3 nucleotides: TGCGCCAGCAGTGAGTCGGCTGGCTATGGCTACACCTTC.

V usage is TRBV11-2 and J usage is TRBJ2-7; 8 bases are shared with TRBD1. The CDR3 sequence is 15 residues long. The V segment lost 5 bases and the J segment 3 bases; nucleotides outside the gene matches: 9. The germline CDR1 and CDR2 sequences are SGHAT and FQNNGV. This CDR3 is CASSEDRAPFYEQYF. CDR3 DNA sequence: TGTGCCAGCAGCGAGGACAGGGCCCCCTTCTACGAGCAGTACTTC.

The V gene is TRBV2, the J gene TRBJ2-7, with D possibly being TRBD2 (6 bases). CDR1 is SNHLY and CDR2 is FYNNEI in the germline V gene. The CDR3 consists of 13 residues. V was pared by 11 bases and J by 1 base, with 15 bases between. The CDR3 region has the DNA TGTGCCGGGACTTCGGGACGATCCTACGAGCAGTACTTC. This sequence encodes CAGTSGRSYEQYF.

CDR3 protein: CASSLERGLAYEQYF. DNA of the CDR3: TGTGCCAGCAGCTTAGAAAGGGGGCTAGCGTACGAGCAGTACTTC. The genes are TRBV11-1 and TRBJ2-7, with D perhaps matching TRBD1 (7 bases). Germline assignment: CDR1 SGHAT and CDR2 FQDESV (reference sequence). Trimming took off 1 base at V and 4 bases at J, with 14 bases between the two ends. The CDR3 contains 15 residues.

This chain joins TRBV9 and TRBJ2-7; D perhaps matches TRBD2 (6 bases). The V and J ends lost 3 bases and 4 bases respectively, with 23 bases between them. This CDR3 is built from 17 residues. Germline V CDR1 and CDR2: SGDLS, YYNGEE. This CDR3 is CASSASRTGTRVYEQYF. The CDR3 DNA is TGTGCCAGCAGCGCCAGTCGTACTGGGACTCGCGTGTACGAGCAGTACTTC.

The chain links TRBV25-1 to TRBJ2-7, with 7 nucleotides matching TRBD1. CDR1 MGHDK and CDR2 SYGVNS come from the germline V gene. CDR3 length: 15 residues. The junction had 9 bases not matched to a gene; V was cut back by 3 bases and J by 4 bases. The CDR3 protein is CASSDGQGVSYEQYF. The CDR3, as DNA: TGTGCCAGCAGTGATGGGCAGGGGGTTTCTTACGAGCAGTACTTC.

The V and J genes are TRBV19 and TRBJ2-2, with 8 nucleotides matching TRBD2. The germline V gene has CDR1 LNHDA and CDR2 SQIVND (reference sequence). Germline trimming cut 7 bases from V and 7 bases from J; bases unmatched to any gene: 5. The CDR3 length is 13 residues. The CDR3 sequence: CASNSGTGGELFF. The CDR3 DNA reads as TGTGCCAGTAATAGCGGGACCGGCGGGGAGCTGTTTTTT.

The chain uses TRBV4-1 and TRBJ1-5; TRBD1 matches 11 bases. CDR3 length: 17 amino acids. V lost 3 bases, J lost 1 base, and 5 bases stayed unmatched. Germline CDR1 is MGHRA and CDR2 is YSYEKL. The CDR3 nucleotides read TGCGCCAGCAGCCATGGACAGGGGGCGCGGAGCAATCAGCCCCAGCATTTT. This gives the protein CASSHGQGARSNQPQHF.

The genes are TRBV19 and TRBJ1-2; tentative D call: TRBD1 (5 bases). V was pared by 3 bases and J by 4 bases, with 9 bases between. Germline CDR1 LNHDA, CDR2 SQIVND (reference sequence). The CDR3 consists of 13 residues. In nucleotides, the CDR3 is TGTGCCAGTAGTATTGGCCAGGGCTATGGCTACACCTTC. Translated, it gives CASSIGQGYGYTF.

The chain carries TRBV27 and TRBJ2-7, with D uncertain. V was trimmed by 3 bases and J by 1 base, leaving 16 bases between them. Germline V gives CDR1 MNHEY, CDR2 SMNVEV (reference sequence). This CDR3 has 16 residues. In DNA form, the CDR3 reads TGTGCCAGCAGTTTGAGTGGCGGATTTTCTTCCTACGAGCAGTACTTC. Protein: CASSLSGGFSSYEQYF.

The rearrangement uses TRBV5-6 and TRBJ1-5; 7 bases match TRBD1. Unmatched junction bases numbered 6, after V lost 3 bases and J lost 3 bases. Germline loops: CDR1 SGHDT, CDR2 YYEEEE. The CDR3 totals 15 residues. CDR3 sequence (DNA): TGTGCCAGCAGCTCGACGGGACAGACCAATCAGCCCCAGCATTTT. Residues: CASSSTGQTNQPQHF.

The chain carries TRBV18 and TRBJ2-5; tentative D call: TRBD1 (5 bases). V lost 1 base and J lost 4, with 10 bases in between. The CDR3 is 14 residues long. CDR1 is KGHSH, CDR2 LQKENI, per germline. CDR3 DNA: TGTGCCAGCTCACCACTTGCCAGGGTAGAGACCCAGTACTTC. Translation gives CASSPLARVETQYF.

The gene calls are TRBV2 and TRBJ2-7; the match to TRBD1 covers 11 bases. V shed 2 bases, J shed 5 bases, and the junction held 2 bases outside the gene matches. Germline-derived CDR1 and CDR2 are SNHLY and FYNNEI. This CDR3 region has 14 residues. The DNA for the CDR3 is TGTGCCAGCAGTGAAATGGGACAGGGGGACGAGCAGTACTTC. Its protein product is CASSEMGQGDEQYF. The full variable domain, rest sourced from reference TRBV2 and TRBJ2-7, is EPEVTQTPSHQVTQMGQEVILRCVPISNHLYFYWYRQILGQKVEFLVSFYNNEISEKSEIFDDQFSVERPDGSNFTLKIRSTKLEDSAMYFCASSEMGQGDEQYFGPGTRLTVT.

The CDR3 reads CASSGTGYSNQPQHF. The CDR3 DNA sequence: TGTGCCAGCAGCGGGACAGGGTATAGCAATCAGCCCCAGCATTTT. The V and J genes are TRBV9 and TRBJ1-5; 8 nucleotides line up with TRBD1. V was pared by 3 bases and J by 0 bases, with 2 bases of the junction left unmatched. The CDR3 covers 15 residues. In germline, CDR1 is SGDLS, CDR2 YYNGEE.

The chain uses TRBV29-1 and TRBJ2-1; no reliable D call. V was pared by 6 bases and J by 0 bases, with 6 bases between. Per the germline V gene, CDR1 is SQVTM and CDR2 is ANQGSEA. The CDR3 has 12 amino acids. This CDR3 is CSVLSSYNEQFF. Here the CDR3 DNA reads TGCAGCGTACTAAGCTCCTACAATGAGCAGTTCTTC.

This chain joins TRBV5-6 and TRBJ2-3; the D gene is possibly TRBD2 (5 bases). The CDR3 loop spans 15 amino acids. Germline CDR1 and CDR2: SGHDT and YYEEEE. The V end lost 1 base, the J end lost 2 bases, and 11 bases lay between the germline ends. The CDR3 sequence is CASSLKTSYTDTQYF. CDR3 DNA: TGTGCCAGCAGCTTGAAAACTAGTTACACAGATACGCAGTATTTT.

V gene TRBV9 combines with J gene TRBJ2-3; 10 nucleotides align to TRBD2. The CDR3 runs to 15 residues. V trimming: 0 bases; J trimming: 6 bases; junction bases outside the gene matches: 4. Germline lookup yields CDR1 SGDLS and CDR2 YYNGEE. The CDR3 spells CASSVERGGEDTQYF. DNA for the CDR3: TGTGCCAGCAGCGTAGAGCGGGGGGGCGAGGATACGCAGTATTTT.